This paragraph covers one T cell receptor beta chain sequence. Per germline, CDR1 DFQATT and CDR2 SNEGSKA (reference sequence). With 3 bases clipped from V and 6 bases from J, the junction kept 12 bases outside the gene matches. The CDR3 length is 16 residues. This entry comes from a study of blood T cell repertoires in COVID-19. Assay used: immunoSEQ multiplex PCR; TCRdb lists only in-frame clones, some missing. The data contain 32,000 or so clones, about 88% of them seen just once; the ten biggest clones take up roughly three fifths. Input material: peripheral blood. The sequence was collected from a man aged 70 or older with acute or convalescent COVID-19. The J gene is TRBJ2-2, the V gene TRBV20-1, with 8 bases lining up with TRBD2. CDR3 sequence reads: CSASSPGLGVPGELFF. The CDR3 bases are TGCAGTGCTAGTTCCCCGGGACTAGGAGTCCCCGGGGAGCTGTTTTTT.